The clone carrying this T cell receptor (beta chain) was observed a handful of times. Its antigen is still unknown. The read falls 3 residues short of the CDR3 end, and the missing part is taken from the germline J gene. This sample stems from a study of T cell clonality in common variable immunodeficiency. General observations from the study: TCRbeta clonality was increased in CVID versus healthy controls. Reportedly, TCR beta sequences from common variable immunodeficiency showed fewer deletions and N-nucleotide insertions. Repertoire-complication correlations in CVID were limited by patient heterogeneity.

Most patients and controls had Caucasian heritage. Control and CVID samples contributed equal amounts of genomic DNA. This table comes from immunoSEQ multiplex PCR, and its TCRdb copy is limited to in-frame clones, with some not included. Sampling found roughly 42,000 clones, none seen once. The germline CDR1 and CDR2 sequences are SGHTA and FQGNSA. The CDR3 consists of 14 residues. V was pared by 2 bases and J by 3 bases, with 4 bases of the junction left unmatched. The genes are TRBV7-2 and TRBJ2-7; 7 positions match TRBD2. What was sequenced was peripheral blood mononuclear cells. This TCR was recovered from a human donor with common variable immunodeficiency. The CDR3 protein is CASSLRTGGYEQYF. The covered CDR3 bases are TGTGCCAGCAGCTTACGGACGGGGGGCTACGAG.